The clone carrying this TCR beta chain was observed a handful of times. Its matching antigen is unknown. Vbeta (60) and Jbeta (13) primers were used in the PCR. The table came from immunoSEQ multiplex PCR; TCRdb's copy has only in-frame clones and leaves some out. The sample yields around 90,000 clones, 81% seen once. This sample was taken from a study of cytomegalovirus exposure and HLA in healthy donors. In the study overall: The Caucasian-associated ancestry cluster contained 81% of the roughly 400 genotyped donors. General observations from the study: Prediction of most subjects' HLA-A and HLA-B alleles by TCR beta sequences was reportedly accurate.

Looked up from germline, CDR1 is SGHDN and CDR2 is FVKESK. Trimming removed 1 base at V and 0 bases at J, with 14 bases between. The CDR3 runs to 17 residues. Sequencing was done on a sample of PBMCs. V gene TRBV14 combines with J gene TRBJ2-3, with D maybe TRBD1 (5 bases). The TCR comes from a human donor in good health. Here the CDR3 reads CASSQVIRVRSTDTQYF. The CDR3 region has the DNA TGTGCCAGCAGCCAAGTCATCAGGGTGAGGAGCACAGATACGCAGTATTTT.